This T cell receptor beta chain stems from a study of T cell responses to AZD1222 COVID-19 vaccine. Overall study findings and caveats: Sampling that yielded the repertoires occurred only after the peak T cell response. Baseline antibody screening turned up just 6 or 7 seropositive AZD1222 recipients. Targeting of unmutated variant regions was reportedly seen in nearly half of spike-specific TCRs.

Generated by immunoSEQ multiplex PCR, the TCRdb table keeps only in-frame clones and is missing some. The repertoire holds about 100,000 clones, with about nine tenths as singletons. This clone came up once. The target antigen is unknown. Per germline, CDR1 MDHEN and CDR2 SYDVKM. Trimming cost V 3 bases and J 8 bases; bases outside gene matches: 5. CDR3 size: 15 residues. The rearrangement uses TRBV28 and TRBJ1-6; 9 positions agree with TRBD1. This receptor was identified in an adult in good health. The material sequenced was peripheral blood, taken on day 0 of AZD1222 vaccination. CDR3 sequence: CASSFPGQGHSPLHF. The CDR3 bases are TGTGCCAGCAGTTTCCCCGGACAGGGGCATTCACCCCTCCACTTT.